This is a list of T cell receptor beta chains from one sample in a study of cytomegalovirus exposure and HLA in healthy donors. Sequencing used immunoSEQ multiplex PCR; TCRdb keeps in-frame clones, though not all of them. Of about 270,000 clones detected, approximately 83% appear once; the ten largest clones hold more than 0.8%. The sample consisted of PBMCs. The receptors were sampled from a young woman in good health and CMV-seronegative. Each CDR3 is given with its conserved first and last residue. The order of the fields is V gene, CDR3 length, D gene, clone size, J gene, CDR3 DNA, CDR3 protein. D genes are given only for firm matches. The size of a clone is reported for some rows only, either as once, few or many, or as a class for expanded clones.

v_call: TRBV30; cdr3_length: 17; d_call: TRBD1; clone_size: NA; j_call: TRBJ1-5; cdr3_nt: TGTGCCTGGAGTGTGGGTTCAGGGGGCAGAGACAATCAGCCCCAGCATTTT; cdr3_aa: CAWSVGSGGRDNQPQHF
v_call: TRBV9; cdr3_length: 15; d_call: TRBD1; clone_size: NA; j_call: TRBJ2-7; cdr3_nt: TGTGCCAGCAGCGTAGCATCGGACAGGACCTACGAGCAGTACTTC; cdr3_aa: CASSVASDRTYEQYF
v_call: TRBV11-3; cdr3_length: 15; d_call: NA; clone_size: NA; j_call: TRBJ1-2; cdr3_nt: TGTGCCAGCAGCCTGACCAGGCAGGGAGGCTATGGCTACACCTTC; cdr3_aa: CASSLTRQGGYGYTF
v_call: TRBV6-5; cdr3_length: 14; d_call: NA; clone_size: few; j_call: TRBJ1-5; cdr3_nt: TGTGCCAGCAGTTGGGGGCCTAGCAATCAGCCCCAGCATTTT; cdr3_aa: CASSWGPSNQPQHF
v_call: TRBV6-5; cdr3_length: 14; d_call: NA; clone_size: NA; j_call: TRBJ1-2; cdr3_nt: TGTGCCAGCAGAACCGAGACAGCCTTCTATGGCTACACCTTC; cdr3_aa: CASRTETAFYGYTF
v_call: TRBV6-5; cdr3_length: 16; d_call: TRBD1; clone_size: NA; j_call: TRBJ2-1; cdr3_nt: TGTGCCAGCAGTTACTCGGCCCGGGACAGCTACAATGAGCAGTTCTTC; cdr3_aa: CASSYSARDSYNEQFF
v_call: TRBV7-3; cdr3_length: 14; d_call: NA; clone_size: once; j_call: TRBJ2-1; cdr3_nt: TGTGCCAGCTCGGGGTTCGGGTCCTACAATGAGCAGTTCTTC; cdr3_aa: CASSGFGSYNEQFF
v_call: TRBV5-1; cdr3_length: 16; d_call: TRBD1; clone_size: NA; j_call: TRBJ2-7; cdr3_nt: TGCGCCAGCAGCTACGATGACAGGGGTCCAAACGACGAGCAGTACTTC; cdr3_aa: CASSYDDRGPNDEQYF
v_call: TRBV6-5; cdr3_length: 15; d_call: NA; clone_size: NA; j_call: TRBJ1-1; cdr3_nt: TGTGCCAGCAGGTATAAGCCGGGACAGAACACTGAAGCTTTCTTT; cdr3_aa: CASRYKPGQNTEAFF
v_call: TRBV2; cdr3_length: 13; d_call: NA; clone_size: few; j_call: TRBJ1-2; cdr3_nt: TGTGCCAGCAGGCCGGAGGGGACTAATGGCTACACCTTC; cdr3_aa: CASRPEGTNGYTF
v_call: TRBV7-8; cdr3_length: 14; d_call: TRBD1; clone_size: NA; j_call: TRBJ1-2; cdr3_nt: TGTGCCAGCCGACTTGAGGGACAGGGCCTCGGCTACACCTTC; cdr3_aa: CASRLEGQGLGYTF
v_call: TRBV2; cdr3_length: 15; d_call: NA; clone_size: once; j_call: TRBJ2-7; cdr3_nt: TGTGCCAGCAGTACCCGGCTAGCCGGCTCCTACGAGCAGTACTTC; cdr3_aa: CASSTRLAGSYEQYF
v_call: TRBV28; cdr3_length: 13; d_call: NA; clone_size: NA; j_call: TRBJ2-7; cdr3_nt: TGTGCCAGCAGTTTTCAGGGTGCCTACGAGCAGTACTTC; cdr3_aa: CASSFQGAYEQYF
v_call: TRBV18; cdr3_length: 14; d_call: NA; clone_size: NA; j_call: TRBJ1-2; cdr3_nt: TGTGCCAGCTCACCGGCCAGGGGTATCTATGGCTACACCTTC; cdr3_aa: CASSPARGIYGYTF
v_call: TRBV28; cdr3_length: 16; d_call: NA; clone_size: NA; j_call: TRBJ1-2; cdr3_nt: TGTGCCAGCAGATCCCGTCGGGGGGCCTTACGACTTGGCTACACCTTC; cdr3_aa: CASRSRRGALRLGYTF
v_call: TRBV30; cdr3_length: 13; d_call: TRBD1; clone_size: NA; j_call: TRBJ1-5; cdr3_nt: TGTGCCTGGAACAGGGGGCCCAATCAGCCCCAGCATTTT; cdr3_aa: CAWNRGPNQPQHF
v_call: TRBV11-2; cdr3_length: 18; d_call: NA; clone_size: NA; j_call: TRBJ2-1; cdr3_nt: TGTGCCAGCAGCTTGAGGGTTGGGGACCCGGGACTCACGAATGAGCAGTTCTTC; cdr3_aa: CASSLRVGDPGLTNEQFF